The 21 T cell receptor beta chains below were found in one sample sequenced in a study of blood T cell repertoires in COVID-19. Method: immunoSEQ multiplex PCR; TCRdb's copy keeps in-frame clones and lacks some. The sample has 250,000 to 300,000 clones; about 86% are singletons. Material for sequencing was PBMCs or T cells enriched from blood (not recorded which). The receptors stem from a man between 25 and 39 years old with acute COVID-19.

This chain links TRBV7-2 with TRBJ2-1; maybe TRBD2 (6 bases). This CDR3 is built from 15 residues. Germline V gene sequence: CDR1 SGHTA, CDR2 FQGNSA. V lost 1 base, J lost 7 bases, and 14 bases lay in between. In DNA form, the CDR3 reads TGTGCCAGCAGCTTAGAGGGTCCCGGGAGTAATGAGCAGTTCTTC. Protein product: CASSLEGPGSNEQFF.

This clone was counted once. This chain links TRBV6-5 with TRBJ1-6; unclear D gene. Germline assignment: CDR1 MNHEY and CDR2 SVGAGI. Trimming stripped 7 bases from V and 1 base from J, with 11 bases between. This CDR3 is built from 15 residues. For the CDR3, the DNA is TGTGCCAGCATGTCAGGCTCTTCCTATAATTCACCCCTCCACTTT. Protein sequence: CASMSGSSYNSPLHF.

The chain couples TRBV24-1 to TRBJ1-5; D is possibly TRBD1 (6 bases). From germline, CDR1 is KGHDR and CDR2 SFDVKD. The CDR3 length is 15 residues. V dropped 4 bases and J dropped 5 bases, with 14 bases sitting between them. CDR3 region: CATSEAHEGDQPQHF. The CDR3, as DNA: TGTGCCACCAGTGAGGCCCATGAGGGGGATCAGCCCCAGCATTTT.

The chain joins TRBV27 to TRBJ2-2, with 9 bases identical to TRBD2. This CDR3 is 14 amino acids long. Germline CDR1 is MNHEY and CDR2 is SMNVEV (reference sequence). Trimming cost V 3 bases and J 7 bases; bases outside gene matches: 3. DNA of the CDR3: TGTGCCAGCAGTTTCGCGGGAGGGCTCGGGGAGCTGTTTTTT. Translating gives CASSFAGGLGELFF.

The chain links TRBV7-2 to TRBJ1-5; tentatively, D is TRBD1 (6 bases). The V gene's germline CDR1 is SGHTA and CDR2 FQGNSA. CDR3 length equals 15 residues. Between the trimmed V and J ends, which lost 4 bases and 3 bases, there was a span of 13 bases. CDR3 in DNA: TGTGCCAGCAGCTCCCTATCAGGGGACAATCAGCCCCAGCATTTT. This encodes CASSSLSGDNQPQHF. Looking up the rest from reference TRBV7-2 and TRBJ1-5 gives the full variable domain: GAGVSQSPSNKVTEKGKDVELRCDPISGHTALYWYRQSLGQGLEFLIYFQGNSAPDKSGLPSDRFSAERTGGSVSTLTIQRTQQEDSAVYLCASSSLSGDNQPQHFGDGTRLSIL.

This chain uses TRBV19 with TRBJ1-1; 7 bases align to TRBD1. Trimming removed 5 bases from V and 7 bases from J; junction bases left unmatched: 7. The CDR3 sequence is 13 residues long. Germline V gene lookup returns CDR1 LNHDA and CDR2 SQIVND (reference sequence). CDR3 sequence (DNA): TGTGCCAGTAGTGACCAAGGGGGCCTTGAAGCTTTCTTT. Residues: CASSDQGGLEAFF.

The J gene is TRBJ1-2, the V gene TRBV6-5; the match to TRBD1 covers 9 bases. Germline V CDR1 and CDR2: MNHEY, SVGAGI. This CDR3 contains 15 residues. The junction had 5 bases not matched to a gene; V was cut back by 6 bases and J by 0 bases. The CDR3 region is CASRNDRGANYGYTF. The CDR3 bases are TGTGCCAGCAGAAACGACAGGGGGGCTAACTATGGCTACACCTTC.

As concerns this clone: Compared with germline, one end of the junction differs, possibly owing to a read error. The CDR3 DNA sequence: TGTGCTAGCAGTTGGCGGGACAGACCCTTCTCTGGAAACACCATATATTTT. Translating it yields CASSWRDRPFSGNTIYF. The V call is TRBV7-7, the J call TRBJ1-3, with 7 bases lining up with TRBD1. The CDR3 length is 17 residues. Germline V gene sequence: CDR1 SSHAT, CDR2 FNYEAQ (reference sequence). Variable domain in full (rest from reference TRBV7-7 and TRBJ1-3): GAGVSQSPRYKVTKRGQDVTLRCDPISSHATLYWYQQALGQGPEFLTYFNYEAQPDKSGLPSDRFSAERPEGSISTLTIQRTEQRDSAMYRCASSWRDRPFSGNTIYFGEGSWLTVV.

The V call is TRBV3-1 (or the pseudogene TRBV3-2), the J call TRBJ1-2; 9 bases match TRBD1. The CDR3 spans 16 residues. J lost 4 bases, V lost 3 bases, and 9 bases had no gene match. Looked up from germline, CDR1 is LGHDT and CDR2 is YNNKEL (reference sequence). The CDR3 DNA reads TGTGCCAGCAGCCATGGTCCCGGGACAGGGATCTATGGCTACACCTTC. Amino acids: CASSHGPGTGIYGYTF.

This chain links TRBV7-8 with TRBJ1-5; no clear D gene. CDR1 is SGHVS and CDR2 is FQNEAQ in the germline V gene. The CDR3 loop spans 15 amino acids. V dropped 1 base and J dropped 3 bases, with 10 bases sitting between them. CDR3 sequence: CASSLGKSYNQPQHF. The CDR3 bases are TGTGCCAGCAGCTTAGGAAAAAGCTACAATCAGCCCCAGCATTTT.

The rearrangement uses TRBV24-1 and TRBJ2-1; D call uncertain. V was pared by 1 base and J by 12 bases, with 9 bases between. Germline loops: CDR1 KGHDR, CDR2 SFDVKD. The CDR3 totals 12 residues. Here the CDR3 DNA reads TGTGCCACCAGTGATTTAACCGGTGCGCAGTTCTTC. Its translation is CATSDLTGAQFF.

The V call is TRBV24-1, the J call TRBJ2-3; D is possibly TRBD1 (5 bases). The CDR3 extends over 19 amino acids. Trimming removed 0 bases from V and 2 bases from J, with 20 bases in between. The germline V gene has CDR1 KGHDR and CDR2 SFDVKD. CDR3 nucleotides: TGTGCCACCAGTGATTTGTCCCCCCACTCGCGGACATTCACAGATACGCAGTATTTT. It is translated as CATSDLSPHSRTFTDTQYF.

This clone was seen a single time. The chain employs TRBV5-1 and TRBJ1-2; 8 positions agree with TRBD1. The germline V gene encodes CDR1 SGHRS and CDR2 YFSETQ. The CDR3 totals 15 residues. Trimming took 10 bases from V and 7 from J; bases not matched to a gene: 18. CDR3 nucleotide sequence: TGCGCCCATACCCAAGCAGGGGGCGGATTTGGTGGCTACACCTTC. Protein sequence: CAHTQAGGGFGGYTF.

The CDR3 protein is CASLSYRDSKNGYTF. For the CDR3, the DNA is TGTGCCAGCCTCTCCTACCGGGACAGCAAAAATGGCTACACCTTC. The genes are TRBV19 and TRBJ1-2; 7 nucleotides line up with TRBD1. The length of the CDR3 is 15 residues. Germline CDR1 is LNHDA and CDR2 is SQIVND (reference sequence). Trimming took 9 bases from V and 6 from J; bases not matched to a gene: 16.

This clone has just a few counts. The chain joins TRBV5-8 to TRBJ1-2; 8 nucleotides agree with TRBD1. The CDR3 runs 14 residues. V dropped 2 bases and J dropped 8; count of bases not matched to a gene: 8. The germline V gene encodes CDR1 SGHTS and CDR2 YDEGEE. CDR3 loop: CASSFDRGNGGYTF. The CDR3, as DNA: TGTGCCAGCAGCTTCGACAGGGGAAACGGGGGCTACACCTTC.

CDR3 nucleotides: TGTGCCAGCAGACACAGGTCTTTCGGCTACACCTTC. Translating gives CASRHRSFGYTF. The chain uses TRBV6-5 and TRBJ1-2, with a weak D call TRBD1 (5 bases). Trimming left V 6 bases short and J 8 bases short, with 13 bases between. The CDR3 has 12 amino acids. CDR1 is MNHEY and CDR2 is SVGAGI in the germline V gene.

The rearrangement links TRBV3-1 (or the pseudogene TRBV3-2) to TRBJ1-4; perhaps TRBD1 as D (5 bases). Per germline, CDR1 LGHDT and CDR2 YNNKEL (reference sequence). The CDR3 totals 14 residues. The germline V and J ends were trimmed by 3 bases and 8 bases, with 13 bases remaining between them. The CDR3 protein is CASSQRQGAEKLFF. The CDR3 DNA reads TGTGCCAGCAGCCAGCGTCAGGGCGCGGAAAAACTGTTTTTT.

The chain employs TRBV28 and TRBJ2-7; D is possibly TRBD1 (5 bases). Germline V gene lookup returns CDR1 MDHEN and CDR2 SYDVKM. V lost 2 bases and J lost 9, with 11 bases in between. This CDR3 region has 12 residues. The CDR3 DNA reads TGTGCCAGCAGTTTAGGCCAGGGAAGGCAGTACGTC. It codes for CASSLGQGRQYV.

The chain uses TRBV7-9 and TRBJ1-1; D not resolved. Between the trimmed V and J ends, which lost 6 bases and 2 bases, there was a span of 13 bases. Germline values: CDR1 SEHNR, CDR2 FQNEAQ (reference sequence). CDR3 length: 14 residues. DNA for the CDR3: TGTGCCAGCAGGACCACGGGGAAAAACACTGAAGCTTTCTTT. Its translation: CASRTTGKNTEAFF.

The CDR3 DNA is TGTGCCAGCAGTTCCCCAGGGACAGGCGGACTCTCTGGAAACACCATATATTTT. Encoded protein: CASSSPGTGGLSGNTIYF. The chain joins TRBV28 to TRBJ1-3; 8 bases agree with TRBD1. V trimming: 4 bases; J trimming: 0 bases; junction bases outside the gene matches: 11. Per the germline V gene, CDR1 is MDHEN and CDR2 is SYDVKM. The CDR3 contains 18 residues. The whole variable domain, filled in from reference TRBV28 and TRBJ1-3, reads DVKVTQSSRYLVKRTGEKVFLECVQDMDHENMFWYRQDPGLGLRLIYFSYDVKMKEKGDIPEGYSVSREKKERFSLILESASTNQTSMYLCASSSPGTGGLSGNTIYFGEGSWLTVV.

The chain links TRBV6-5 to TRBJ1-4, with TRBD1 as a possible D gene (6 bases). CDR1 and CDR2 from the germline V gene are MNHEY and SVGAGI. V was shortened by 0 bases and J by 3 bases, with 8 bases between the two germline ends. This CDR3 has 15 amino acids. The CDR3 DNA reads TGTGCCAGCAGTTACTCGGACAGATCTAATGAAAAACTGTTTTTT. This encodes CASSYSDRSNEKLFF.